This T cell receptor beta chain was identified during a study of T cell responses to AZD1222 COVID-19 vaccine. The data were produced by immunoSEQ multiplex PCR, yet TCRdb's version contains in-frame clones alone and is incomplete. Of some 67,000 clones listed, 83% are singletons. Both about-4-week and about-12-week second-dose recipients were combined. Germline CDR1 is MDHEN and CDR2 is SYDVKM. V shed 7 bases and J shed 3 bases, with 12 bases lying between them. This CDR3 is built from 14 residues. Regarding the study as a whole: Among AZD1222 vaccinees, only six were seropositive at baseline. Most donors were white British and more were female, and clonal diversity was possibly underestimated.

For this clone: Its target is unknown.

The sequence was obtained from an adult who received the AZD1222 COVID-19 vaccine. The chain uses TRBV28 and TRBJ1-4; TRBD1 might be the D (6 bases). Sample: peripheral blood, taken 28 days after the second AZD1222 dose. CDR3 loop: CASTLGQPNEKLFF. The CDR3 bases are TGTGCCAGCACCCTTGGACAGCCTAATGAAAAACTGTTTTTT.